This record concerns one T cell receptor (beta chain) sequence. In the original processing: How many nucleated cells were present was estimated from reference gene primer amplification. TCRdb's copy holds only in-frame clones and misses some; the assay was immunoSEQ multiplex PCR. V and J calls and clone size are those listed in that table; D and trimming were worked out from the DNA. The sample has more than 90,000 clones, around 80% seen once; the top ten hold roughly 6%. These data are taken from a study of blood T cell repertoires in COVID-19. About the research overall: The origin of the acute and convalescent COVID-19 samples was the United States, Italy and Spain. Sources were T cells, B-cell-depleted T cells, or PBMCs; the material itself was cDNA or gDNA.

Germline lookup yields CDR1 LGHDT and CDR2 YNNKEL (reference sequence). Trimming cost V 1 base and J 1 base, with 11 bases left between them. This CDR3 contains 15 residues. The sequence was obtained from an older man with acute or convalescent COVID-19. Sequences were obtained from peripheral blood. The V and J genes are TRBV3-1 (or the pseudogene TRBV3-2) and TRBJ2-7, with D maybe TRBD1 (6 bases). The CDR3 protein is CASSQGGRGSYEQYF. The CDR3 DNA reads TGTGCCAGCAGCCAAGGGGGCAGGGGATCCTACGAGCAGTACTTC.